This passage covers 25 T cell receptor beta chains from one sample sequenced in a study of Graves' ophthalmopathy and Graves' hyperthyroidism (dated by TCRdb to the late 2010s). TCRdb lists the instrument as Illumina HiSeq 2000. For repertoire sequencing, the TCR beta CDR3 regions were amplified from RNA transcripts. A first-round RT-PCR used HTBI primers with the Qiagen OneStep RT-PCR kit, followed by a second-round multiplex PCR, size selection and purification. TCRdb reprocessing: public reads trimmed at Q25 with fastp, clones called with MiXCR, in-frame beta chains kept. Entries that share a CDR3 protein sequence are merged under the most common genes and DNA. This sample has about 620,000 distinct CDR3 sequences in its table, and 22% of those were observed once. The leading ten clones occupy roughly 6.9% of the sample. The sample consisted of peripheral blood. These receptors were obtained from a woman aged 18-29 years with stable Graves' hyperthyroidism. Some clones in this sample may be carry-over from other donors' samples. Donor details come from another sample of the same person, matched by shared clones.

V and J are TRBV28 and TRBJ2-5; 9 bases agree with TRBD2. The CDR3 covers 16 residues. V shed 5 bases, J shed 2 bases, and the junction held 9 bases outside the gene matches. Germline values: CDR1 MDHEN, CDR2 SYDVKM. In DNA, the CDR3 is TGTGCCAGCAGTCCAATTGGGGCGGGGGGGCAAGAGACCCAGTACTTC. Amino acid sequence: CASSPIGAGGQETQYF.

This clonotype was counted at least ten times. The CDR3 sequence: CASSPGDRSYEQYF. The CDR3, as DNA: TGCGCCAGCAGCCCGGGGGACAGATCCTACGAGCAGTACTTC. The chain couples TRBV5-1 to TRBJ2-7; TRBD1 might be the D (7 bases). CDR3 length: 14 amino acids. V lost 4 bases to trimming and J lost 1 base, with 12 bases between them. In germline, CDR1 is SGHRS, CDR2 YFSETQ.

V gene TRBV6-2 or TRBV6-3 combines with J gene TRBJ2-5; D is unresolved. The CDR3 has 12 residues. CDR1 and CDR2 from the germline V gene are MNHEY and SVGEGT. The germline V and J ends were trimmed by 2 bases and 5 bases, with 6 bases remaining between them. As DNA, the CDR3 is TGTGCCAGCAGTTACGTTGACGAGACCCAGTACTTC. Protein: CASSYVDETQYF.

CDR3 protein: CASSMEGTSYEQYF. The DNA for the CDR3 is TGTGCCAGTAGTATGGAGGGGACCTCCTACGAGCAGTACTTC. The V and J genes are TRBV19 and TRBJ2-7; possibly TRBD2 for D (6 bases). The length of the CDR3 is 14 residues. V lost 3 bases, J lost 0 bases, and 9 bases lay in between. CDR1 and CDR2 (germline): LNHDA, SQIVND (reference sequence).

The sample holds a few counts of this clonotype. V is TRBV3-1 and J is TRBJ2-7; 11 bases align to TRBD2. This CDR3 is built from 18 residues. Germline CDR1 LGHDT, CDR2 YNNKEL (reference sequence). V dropped 0 bases and J dropped 4; count of bases not matched to a gene: 11. The CDR3 is CASSQDSYRLAGTYEQYF. As DNA, the CDR3 is TGTGCCAGCAGCCAAGACAGCTACAGACTAGCGGGGACTTACGAGCAGTACTTC.

This clonotype was found many times. The chain links TRBV12-3 or TRBV12-4 to TRBJ1-5, with D tentatively TRBD1 (5 bases). Trimming pared 5 bases from V and 3 bases from J, leaving 14 bases between. CDR3 length equals 15 residues. The CDR3 region has the DNA TGTGCCAGCAGTCCGCACGACAGCCCCAATCAGCCCCAGCATTTT. It is translated as CASSPHDSPNQPQHF.

This clonotype was recorded at least ten times. The chain joins TRBV28 to TRBJ2-7; TRBD1 aligns across 8 bases. The CDR3 length is 15 residues. Germline V gene sequence: CDR1 MDHEN, CDR2 SYDVKM. J was trimmed by 2 bases and V by 6 bases; bases with no gene match: 9. The CDR3 nucleotides are TGTGCCAGCAGCCCTTCCGGACAGGGAGCCTACGAGCAGTACTTC. It translates to CASSPSGQGAYEQYF.

This clonotype was counted at least ten times. The gene calls are TRBV9 and TRBJ1-1; 9 bases line up with TRBD1. Trimming took 5 bases from V and 5 from J; bases not matched to a gene: 10. Germline V lookup: CDR1 SGDLS, CDR2 YYNGEE. The CDR3 extends over 15 amino acids. Here the CDR3 reads CASSRQGDRGTEAFF. The CDR3 DNA follows: TGTGCCAGCAGTCGACAGGGGGACCGAGGGACTGAAGCTTTCTTT.

The J gene is TRBJ1-5, the V gene TRBV4-1, with unresolved D. This CDR3 has 15 residues. Trimming shortened V by 4 bases and J by 2 bases, and 12 bases separated the two germline ends. Germline V lookup: CDR1 MGHRA, CDR2 YSYEKL. As DNA, the CDR3 is TGCGCCAGCAGCCTCCAGAAAGGTGGCAATCAGCCCCAGCATTTT. Translation gives CASSLQKGGNQPQHF.

CDR3 sequence (DNA): TGTGCCACCAGCAGAGATCGGGCAGATTCCTTATATAGCAATCAGCCCCAGCATTTT. Translated, it gives CATSRDRADSLYSNQPQHF. V gene TRBV15 combines with J gene TRBJ1-5; D gene unclear. V lost 0 bases, J lost 0 bases, and 18 bases lay in between. The CDR3 spans 19 residues. Germline values: CDR1 LNHNV, CDR2 YYDKDF (reference sequence). Full variable domain (remainder filled in from reference TRBV15 and TRBJ1-5): DAMVIQNPRYQVTQFGKPVTLSCSQTLNHNVMYWYQQKSSQAPKLLFHYYDKDFNNEADTPDNFQSRRPNTSFCFLDIRSPGLGDTAMYLCATSRDRADSLYSNQPQHFGDGTRLSIL.

This clonotype was observed at least ten times. The chain has TRBV14 and TRBJ1-5; D might be TRBD1 (5 bases). Trimming took off 3 bases at V and 1 base at J, with 13 bases between the two ends. The CDR3 is 16 amino acids. The germline V gene has CDR1 SGHDN and CDR2 FVKESK. The CDR3 region has the DNA TGTGCCAGCAGCCAGGTACATTGGGGGAGCAATCAGCCCCAGCATTTT. It translates to CASSQVHWGSNQPQHF.

This clonotype occurred many times. The V and J genes are TRBV12-3 or TRBV12-4 and TRBJ1-2, with D hard to call. V was clipped by 5 bases and J by 8 bases, with 12 bases between them. CDR3 length equals 12 residues. CDR3 residues: CASSPLSGGYTF. The CDR3 DNA sequence: TGTGCCAGCAGTCCCCTCTCTGGGGGCTACACCTTC.

This clonotype was detected ten times or more. The V and J genes are TRBV12-3 or TRBV12-4 and TRBJ2-2; a weak D match, TRBD2 (6 bases). The CDR3 is made up of 17 amino acids. V was trimmed by 0 bases and J by 3 bases, leaving 14 bases between them. This chain's CDR3 is CASSLARGGEDTGELFF. CDR3 sequence (DNA): TGTGCCAGCAGTTTAGCGCGTGGCGGGGAGGACACCGGGGAGCTGTTTTTT.

In its sample, this clonotype was seen once. J is TRBJ2-5 and V is TRBV6-1; D is possibly TRBD1 or TRBD2 (6 bases each). The CDR3 is made up of 15 amino acids. Germline V gene data show CDR1 as MNHNS and CDR2 as SASEGT. V gave up 6 bases and J gave up 5 bases, with 19 bases separating them. The CDR3 spells CASSPRSGGGETQYF. The CDR3, as DNA: TGTGCCAGCAGCCCCCGTAGCGGAGGGGGGGAGACCCAGTACTTC.

The chain couples TRBV7-8 to TRBJ2-4; tentatively, D is TRBD1 (6 bases). The CDR3 runs to 14 residues. Germline V lookup: CDR1 SGHVS, CDR2 FQNEAQ. V was pared by 5 bases and J by 4 bases, with 12 bases between. The CDR3 loop is CASSPIGQKNIQYF. CDR3 bases: TGTGCCAGCAGCCCTATAGGACAGAAAAACATTCAGTACTTC.

There are a few counts of this clonotype. The chain combines TRBV9 with TRBJ2-2; 8 positions agree with TRBD1. The length of the CDR3 is 16 residues. Trimming cost V 3 bases and J 2 bases; bases outside gene matches: 6. CDR1 and CDR2 from the germline V gene are SGDLS and YYNGEE. DNA of the CDR3: TGTGCCAGCAGCGAAGAAGGACAGGGCAACACCGGGGAGCTGTTTTTT. Its protein is CASSEEGQGNTGELFF.

This clonotype was counted only a few times. This chain joins TRBV5-8 and TRBJ1-1; tentatively, D is TRBD1 (6 bases). The CDR3 runs to 14 residues. The V end was cut by 0 bases, the J end by 5 bases, with 11 bases between. The germline V gene encodes CDR1 SGHTS and CDR2 YDEGEE. CDR3 sequence reads: CASSLDPGVTEAFF. The CDR3 DNA reads TGTGCCAGCAGCTTGGATCCAGGGGTGACTGAAGCTTTCTTT. Full variable domain (missing parts from reference TRBV5-8 and TRBJ1-1): EAGVTQSPTHLIKTRGQQATLRCSPISGHTSVYWYQQALGLGLQFLLWYDEGEERNRGNFPPRFSGRQFPNYSSELNVNALELEDSALYLCASSLDPGVTEAFFGQGTRLTVV.

This clonotype was seen many times. The chain is built from TRBV2 and TRBJ1-1, with 7 positions matching TRBD1. Per germline, CDR1 SNHLY and CDR2 FYNNEI. After removal of 11 bases from V and 5 bases from J, the junction contained 8 bases not matched to a gene. The length of the CDR3 is 12 residues. For the CDR3, the DNA is TGTGCCGGATCCAAGACAGGGACTGAAGCTTTCTTT. Protein product: CAGSKTGTEAFF.

The CDR3, as DNA: TGTGCCATCAGTGGACTAGCGGGGGGCGTGAACTCCTACGAGCAGTACTTC. Translated: CAISGLAGGVNSYEQYF. V is TRBV10-3 and J is TRBJ2-7; 13 bases match TRBD2. This CDR3 has 17 residues. Germline CDR1 and CDR2: ENHRY and SYGVKD. The V gene end was trimmed by 4 bases and the J gene end by 0 bases; junction bases not matched to a gene: 6.

This clonotype occurred many times. The rearrangement links TRBV20-1 to TRBJ2-5; D is ambiguous. Trimming shortened V by 3 bases and J by 5 bases, and 16 bases separated the two germline ends. The CDR3 sequence is 14 residues long. The V gene's germline CDR1 is DFQATT and CDR2 SNEGSKA (reference sequence). Here the CDR3 reads CSASRAGDVETQYF. CDR3 in DNA: TGCAGTGCTAGCCGGGCAGGAGATGTGGAGACCCAGTACTTC.

As regards this clonotype: A read error may produce the germline difference seen at one junction end. This chain links TRBV28 with TRBJ1-5, with D perhaps TRBD1 (5 bases). The CDR3 has 16 amino acids. Germline V gives CDR1 MDHEN, CDR2 SYDVKM. The CDR3 reads CASSSPAGVSNQPQHF. CDR3 coding DNA: TGTGCCAGCAGTTCCCCTGCGGGGGTCAGCAATCAGCCTCAGCATTTT.

This clonotype was counted only a few times. The chain employs TRBV5-1 and TRBJ2-7, with a weak D call TRBD1 (5 bases). V dropped 4 bases and J dropped 6 bases, with 23 bases sitting between them. This CDR3 contains 16 residues. CDR1 and CDR2 from the germline V gene are SGHRS and YFSETQ. The CDR3 bases are TGCGCCAGCAGCCCCTACCCCCTCGGACACCGCGCCGAGCAGTACTTC. Its protein is CASSPYPLGHRAEQYF.

This clonotype was seen only a few times. V and J are TRBV25-1 and TRBJ2-5; 9 nucleotides align to TRBD2. CDR1 is MGHDK, CDR2 SYGVNS, per germline. This CDR3 has 16 residues. J was trimmed by 4 bases and V by 2 bases; bases with no gene match: 8. This chain's CDR3 is CASSEAGGPSRETQYF. The DNA for the CDR3 is TGTGCCAGCAGTGAAGCGGGAGGGCCCTCAAGAGAGACCCAGTACTTC.

This rearrangement joins TRBV5-1 to TRBJ1-1, with a weak D call TRBD1 (6 bases). The germline V gene has CDR1 SGHRS and CDR2 YFSETQ. The V end was cut by 3 bases, the J end by 4 bases, with 13 bases between. The CDR3 loop spans 14 amino acids. The CDR3 is CASSWGGQVTEAFF. DNA of the CDR3: TGCGCCAGCAGCTGGGGGGGGCAGGTCACTGAAGCTTTCTTT. Together with reference TRBV5-1 and TRBJ1-1, the CDR3 gives the full variable domain: KAGVTQTPRYLIKTRGQQVTLSCSPISGHRSVSWYQQTPGQGLQFLFEYFSETQRNKGNFPGRFSGRQFSNSRSEMNVSTLELGDSALYLCASSWGGQVTEAFFGQGTRLTVV.

This clonotype was seen at least ten times. This chain joins TRBV5-1 and TRBJ1-1; D gene uncertain. Trimming took 0 bases from V and 4 from J, leaving 7 bases between them. Germline V gene data show CDR1 as SGHRS and CDR2 as YFSETQ. This CDR3 spans 13 amino acids. The CDR3 loop is CASSLVRPTEAFF. In DNA, the CDR3 is TGCGCCAGCAGCTTGGTTAGGCCCACTGAAGCTTTCTTT.